The source of this TCR beta chain is a study of shared clonotypes between healthy human individuals. Background on the study: For every donor, three CD4 naive, three CD4 memory, two CD8 naive and one CD8 memory plates were used.

This clone was seen once. Its antigen is not identified. Whole-study findings and limits: What limited the represented genetic and exposure-history diversity was the small number of donors. Generally, estimated richness proved larger in naive subsets than it did in memory subsets.

Sequencing was performed with immunoSEQ multiplex PCR; in TCRdb, only in-frame clones are kept and a portion is missing. In the table there are approximately 530,000 clones, about 96% of which are singletons. CDR3 size: 15 residues. The V gene lost 6 bases and the J gene lost 0 bases, with 11 bases spanning the gap. From germline, CDR1 is MNHEY and CDR2 SMNVEV (reference sequence). This chain links TRBV27 with TRBJ1-4; D uncertain. The clonotype originates from a woman aged 25 to 39 in good health. The sample was naive CD4+ T cells sorted from blood. As to subset: CD45RA+ positively selected. In DNA, the CDR3 is TGTGCCAGCAGCCGTAAGGGAGCAACTAATGAAAAACTGTTTTTT. As protein: CASSRKGATNEKLFF.